The present T cell receptor (beta chain) was sequenced within a study of T cells after yellow fever vaccination. The CDR3 contains 14 residues. The V and J ends lost 6 bases and 2 bases respectively, with 11 bases between them. Germline V gene data show CDR1 as KGHSH and CDR2 as LQKENI. In TCRdb, the 5' RACE reads were re-called with MiXCR into one record per CDR3 protein. Of under 400,000 distinct CDR3 sequences listed, under 15% are singletons. The sample holds many counts of this clonotype. V gene TRBV18 combines with J gene TRBJ1-5; perhaps TRBD1 as D (6 bases). The sequences come from CD4+ T cells sorted from PBMCs, collected 15 days after the yellow fever booster vaccination. The sequence came from a man aged 18 to 35 who received the YFV17D yellow fever vaccine. As DNA, the CDR3 is TGTGCCAGCTCGTACAGGGAGGGCAATCAGCCCCAGCATTTT. Translation: CASSYREGNQPQHF.